Presented here are 20 T cell receptor beta chains from one specimen sequenced in a study of T cell responses to AZD1222 COVID-19 vaccine. Assay used: immunoSEQ multiplex PCR; TCRdb lists only in-frame clones, some missing. Of some 31,000 clones in the sample, roughly 88% were seen once. The material sequenced was peripheral blood, taken 28 days after the second AZD1222 dose. The receptors come from an adult who received the AZD1222 COVID-19 vaccine.

The chain employs TRBV3-1 (or the pseudogene TRBV3-2) and TRBJ2-1, with 7 nucleotides matching TRBD2. This CDR3 is built from 16 residues. Germline V gene data show CDR1 as LGHDT and CDR2 as YNNKEL (reference sequence). V lost 4 bases, J lost 4 bases, and 10 bases stayed unmatched. The CDR3 sequence: CASSPYGTSAYNEQFF. CDR3 nucleotides: TGTGCCAGCAGCCCGTACGGAACTAGCGCATACAATGAGCAGTTCTTC.

This rearrangement joins TRBV6-5 to TRBJ1-4, with 7 bases aligning to TRBD1. After removal of 7 bases from V and 8 bases from J, the junction contained 13 bases not matched to a gene. Looked up from germline, CDR1 is MNHEY and CDR2 is SVGAGI. This CDR3 region has 15 residues. The CDR3 nucleotides are TGTGCCAGCATGGTAACAGGGGCACTAGGGGAAAAACTGTTTTTT. This translates into CASMVTGALGEKLFF.

The table lists this clone with a few counts. V and J are TRBV9 and TRBJ2-7; 9 nucleotides align to TRBD2. CDR1 and CDR2 from the germline V gene are SGDLS and YYNGEE. The V segment lost 0 bases and the J segment 1 base; nucleotides outside the gene matches: 8. CDR3 size: 17 residues. The CDR3 loop reads CASSVVGGGAGSYEQYF. The CDR3 DNA follows: TGTGCCAGCAGCGTAGTCGGCGGGGGGGCAGGTTCCTACGAGCAGTACTTC.

The chain links TRBV5-1 to TRBJ2-2; D is ambiguous. Germline loops: CDR1 SGHRS, CDR2 YFSETQ. The CDR3 consists of 15 residues. V was cut by 2 bases and J by 6 bases, with 14 bases left in between. Written as DNA, the CDR3 is TGCGCCAGCAGCTTACCAAACAGTTACGCCGGGGAGCTGTTTTTT. Its protein product is CASSLPNSYAGELFF.

This chain connects TRBV5-1 to TRBJ1-2, with a weak D call TRBD1 (5 bases). Trimming stripped 3 bases from V and 3 bases from J, with 15 bases between. Per germline, CDR1 SGHRS and CDR2 YFSETQ. There are 15 residues in the CDR3. The CDR3 sequence is CASSWGTVNDYGYTF. CDR3 DNA: TGCGCCAGCAGCTGGGGGACGGTAAACGACTATGGCTACACCTTC.

V gene TRBV7-3 combines with J gene TRBJ2-1; D may correspond to TRBD1 or TRBD2 (5 bases each). Per the germline V gene, CDR1 is SGHTA and CDR2 is FQGTGA. V lost 5 bases and J 4 bases, leaving 15 bases between the germline ends. This CDR3 comprises 15 residues. The DNA of the CDR3 is TGTGCCAGCAGCCCCCCCCCGGGACCTTACAATGAGCAGTTCTTC. This translates into CASSPPPGPYNEQFF.

This chain uses TRBV12-3 or TRBV12-4 with TRBJ2-7; D not resolved. CDR3 size: 12 residues. The V end was cut by 4 bases, the J end by 0 bases, with 4 bases between. This CDR3 is CASSSNSYEQYF. The CDR3 nucleotides read TGTGCCAGCAGTTCAAACTCCTACGAGCAGTACTTC.

This chain connects TRBV24-1 to TRBJ2-2; 7 nucleotides line up with TRBD2. Germline lookup yields CDR1 KGHDR and CDR2 SFDVKD. The V segment lost 4 bases and the J segment 0 bases; nucleotides outside the gene matches: 10. The CDR3 spans 18 residues. The CDR3 is CATSDTPWGGPNTGELFF. The CDR3 region has the DNA TGTGCCACCAGTGACACCCCATGGGGGGGTCCGAACACCGGGGAGCTGTTTTTT.

The chain links TRBV2 to TRBJ1-3; D is unresolved. Trimming cost V 2 bases and J 0 bases, with 11 bases left between them. CDR3 length equals 16 residues. Germline V gives CDR1 SNHLY, CDR2 FYNNEI. The chain's CDR3 is CASSERSLSSGNTIYF. For the CDR3, the DNA is TGTGCCAGCAGTGAACGGTCTCTTAGCTCTGGAAACACCATATATTTT. Filled out from reference TRBV2 and TRBJ1-3, the complete variable domain reads EPEVTQTPSHQVTQMGQEVILRCVPISNHLYFYWYRQILGQKVEFLVSFYNNEISEKSEIFDDQFSVERPDGSNFTLKIRSTKLEDSAMYFCASSERSLSSGNTIYFGEGSWLTVV.

The chain couples TRBV9 to TRBJ2-1; 9 positions agree with TRBD2. The CDR3 loop spans 14 amino acids. The germline V gene encodes CDR1 SGDLS and CDR2 YYNGEE. After removal of 2 bases from V and 9 bases from J, the junction contained 6 bases not matched to a gene. CDR3 coding DNA: TGTGCCAGCAGCGTGCGGACTAGCGAGGGTGAGCAGTTCTTC. Its translation is CASSVRTSEGEQFF.

This chain connects TRBV15 to TRBJ1-1, with TRBD1 as a possible D gene (5 bases). The CDR3 is 15 residues long. The V and J ends lost 0 bases and 8 bases respectively, with 16 bases between them. Germline V gene sequence: CDR1 LNHNV, CDR2 YYDKDF (reference sequence). CDR3 nucleotide sequence: TGTGCCACCAGCAGAGATAGGGTCCCAGGGCGGGAAGCTTTCTTT. As protein: CATSRDRVPGREAFF. The whole variable domain, remainder taken from reference TRBV15 and TRBJ1-1, is DAMVIQNPRYQVTQFGKPVTLSCSQTLNHNVMYWYQQKSSQAPKLLFHYYDKDFNNEADTPDNFQSRRPNTSFCFLDIRSPGLGDTAMYLCATSRDRVPGREAFFGQGTRLTVV.

V usage is TRBV6-5 and J usage is TRBJ1-1, with D hard to call. Trimming took off 2 bases at V and 1 base at J, with 8 bases between the two ends. From germline, CDR1 is MNHEY and CDR2 SVGAGI. The CDR3 sequence is 14 residues long. The CDR3 region is CASSYRERNTEAFF. DNA for the CDR3: TGTGCCAGCAGTTACAGGGAGCGGAACACTGAAGCTTTCTTT.

The genes are TRBV9 and TRBJ2-3, with D unclear. CDR1 is SGDLS, CDR2 YYNGEE, per germline. The V and J ends lost 2 bases and 5 bases respectively, with 6 bases between them. The CDR3 contains 12 residues. CDR3 in amino acids: CASSVAQDTQYF. The CDR3 DNA reads as TGTGCCAGCAGCGTCGCGCAAGATACGCAGTATTTT.

This chain joins TRBV7-3 and TRBJ2-2, with D hard to call. The V gene's germline CDR1 is SGHTA and CDR2 FQGTGA. The CDR3 runs to 15 residues. V gave up 1 base and J gave up 1 base, with 7 bases separating them. The CDR3 protein is CASSLMPGNTGELFF. The CDR3, as DNA: TGTGCCAGCAGCTTAATGCCAGGGAACACCGGGGAGCTGTTTTTT.

The J gene is TRBJ1-2, the V gene TRBV5-6; D gene ambiguous. This CDR3 spans 16 amino acids. V was trimmed by 3 bases and J by 3 bases, leaving 18 bases between them. Germline CDR1 reads SGHDT; CDR2 reads YYEEEE. The CDR3 DNA follows: TGTGCCAGCAGCTATTCCTTGGACCGAGGCGACTATGGCTACACCTTC. Translating gives CASSYSLDRGDYGYTF.

The rearrangement links TRBV19 to TRBJ2-5; D unclear. The CDR3 contains 14 residues. Trimming removed 5 bases from V and 2 bases from J, with 12 bases in between. Germline V gives CDR1 LNHDA, CDR2 SQIVND (reference sequence). The CDR3 reads CASSAWGLQETQYF. In DNA form, the CDR3 reads TGTGCCAGTAGTGCCTGGGGTCTGCAAGAGACCCAGTACTTC.

In its sample, this clone was seen once. For the CDR3, the DNA is TGTGCCAGCAGCGCTCAGGGGGCTCACACCGGGGAGCTGTTTTTT. It yields the protein CASSAQGAHTGELFF. V gene TRBV7-3 combines with J gene TRBJ2-2, with 8 bases fitting TRBD1. The CDR3 totals 15 residues. The ends lost 5 bases at V and 3 bases at J; junction bases unmatched: 5. CDR1 SGHTA and CDR2 FQGTGA come from the germline V gene.

The rearrangement links TRBV4-2 to TRBJ2-7; 7 nucleotides agree with TRBD1. Trimming removed 0 bases from V and 4 bases from J; junction bases left unmatched: 9. Looked up from germline, CDR1 is LGHNA and CDR2 is YNFKEQ. The CDR3 runs 16 residues. CDR3 sequence reads: CASSQDSNGRGYEQYF. The CDR3 DNA is TGTGCCAGCAGCCAAGATAGTAACGGCAGGGGGTACGAGCAGTACTTC.

The chain joins TRBV5-5 to TRBJ2-7; 7 bases fit TRBD1. This CDR3 spans 17 amino acids. J gave up 1 base and V 0 bases, and 10 bases lay outside the gene matches. Germline V gives CDR1 SGHKS, CDR2 YYEKEE (reference sequence). In DNA form, the CDR3 reads TGTGCCAGCAGCTTGGGTTTCGGCAGGGGGACATCCTACGAGCAGTACTTC. Translating gives CASSLGFGRGTSYEQYF.

This clone was seen a handful of times. The rearrangement uses TRBV6-1 and TRBJ1-2; D is unclear. CDR3 length equals 14 residues. Germline-derived CDR1 and CDR2 are MNHNS and SASEGT. The V and J ends lost 1 base and 4 bases respectively, with 10 bases between them. CDR3 nucleotides: TGTGCCAGCAGTGAAGGGGCAGGAGGCTATGGCTACACCTTC. Translating gives CASSEGAGGYGYTF.